These T cell receptor beta chains were read from a single sample in a study of blood T cell repertoires in COVID-19. Method: immunoSEQ multiplex PCR; TCRdb's copy keeps in-frame clones and lacks some. Here the sample spans a few hundred thousand clones, around nine tenths being singletons. Sequencing was performed on PBMCs or T cells enriched from blood (not recorded which). These receptors all come from a woman in her 30s who had recovered from COVID-19. Each CDR3 is given with its conserved first and last residue. The D gene is left open where the match is weak. Expanded clones are given a class, and other clones once, few, many or no size at all.

CDR3 DNA: TGTGCTAGTGGTCCAAAGACAGGGGCCGTTGGAGAGCAGTACTTC; CDR3 protein: CASGPKTGAVGEQYF; D gene: TRBD1; V gene: TRBV12-5; J gene: TRBJ2-7; clone size: .
CDR3 DNA: TGTGCCACCAGTGCCCGAGATAAGAACACTGAAGCTTTCTTT; CDR3 protein: CATSARDKNTEAFF; D gene: .; V gene: TRBV24-1; J gene: TRBJ1-1; clone size: .
CDR3 DNA: TGTGCCTGGAGTGGTCGCTCTGGAAACACCATATATTTT; CDR3 protein: CAWSGRSGNTIYF; D gene: .; V gene: TRBV30; J gene: TRBJ1-3; clone size: .
CDR3 DNA: TGTGCCAGCTCAAGACGTACAGGGTCCCCCTACAATGAGCAGTTCTTC; CDR3 protein: CASSRRTGSPYNEQFF; D gene: .; V gene: TRBV18; J gene: TRBJ2-1; clone size: .
CDR3 DNA: TGCGCCAGCCGAGACAGACAAGAGACCCAGTACTTC; CDR3 protein: CASRDRQETQYF; D gene: .; V gene: TRBV5-1; J gene: TRBJ2-5; clone size: .
CDR3 DNA: TGTGCCAGCAGTTACTTGTCATTTTCCTATAATTCACCCCTCCACTTT; CDR3 protein: CASSYLSFSYNSPLHF; D gene: .; V gene: TRBV6-5; J gene: TRBJ1-6; clone size: once
CDR3 DNA: TGTGCCTGGAGTGTGAACAGGGAGAACTCACCCCTCCACTTT; CDR3 protein: CAWSVNRENSPLHF; D gene: .; V gene: TRBV30; J gene: TRBJ1-6; clone size: .
CDR3 DNA: TGTGCCAGCAGTTGGCGAACAGGAAACAATCAGCCCCAGCATTTT; CDR3 protein: CASSWRTGNNQPQHF; D gene: .; V gene: TRBV28; J gene: TRBJ1-5; clone size: .
CDR3 DNA: TGTGCCAGCAGTGAACAGGGGATAAATTCACCCCTCCACTTT; CDR3 protein: CASSEQGINSPLHF; D gene: .; V gene: TRBV2; J gene: TRBJ1-6; clone size: .
CDR3 DNA: TGTGCCAGTAGTATTGTTCCAGGAAATGAAAAACTGTTTTTT; CDR3 protein: CASSIVPGNEKLFF; D gene: .; V gene: TRBV19; J gene: TRBJ1-4; clone size: .
CDR3 DNA: TGTGCCAGCAGGACCGGGACTAGCGGCTCCTACGAGCAGTACTTC; CDR3 protein: CASRTGTSGSYEQYF; D gene: TRBD2; V gene: TRBV3-1/TRBV3-2; J gene: TRBJ2-7; clone size: .
CDR3 DNA: TGTGCCAGCAGCCCCACTGGGAACACTGAAGCTTTCTTT; CDR3 protein: CASSPTGNTEAFF; D gene: .; V gene: TRBV7-3; J gene: TRBJ1-1; clone size: .
CDR3 DNA: TGTGCCAGCAGCCGGACAGGGGCAAGTGGCTACACCTTC; CDR3 protein: CASSRTGASGYTF; D gene: TRBD1; V gene: TRBV5-4; J gene: TRBJ1-2; clone size: .
CDR3 DNA: TGTGCCAGCAGTCCCCTACCAAGTGGCTACACCTTC; CDR3 protein: CASSPLPSGYTF; D gene: .; V gene: TRBV12-3/TRBV12-4; J gene: TRBJ1-2; clone size: .
CDR3 DNA: TGCAGTGCTAGTGGGACAGCCGAAAATTCACCCCTCCACTTT; CDR3 protein: CSASGTAENSPLHF; D gene: TRBD1; V gene: TRBV20-1; J gene: TRBJ1-6; clone size: .
CDR3 DNA: TGTGCCAGTAGTTATTTAGACAGGAATTACAATGAGCAGTTCTTC; CDR3 protein: CASSYLDRNYNEQFF; D gene: .; V gene: TRBV19; J gene: TRBJ2-1; clone size: .
CDR3 DNA: TGTGCCAGCAGCCAAGGAGTAGGGGCTTTCTCCTACGAGCAGTACTTC; CDR3 protein: CASSQGVGAFSYEQYF; D gene: .; V gene: TRBV3-1/TRBV3-2; J gene: TRBJ2-7; clone size: .
CDR3 DNA: TGCAGCGTTCTGCTAAACACTGAAGCTTTCTTT; CDR3 protein: CSVLLNTEAFF; D gene: .; V gene: TRBV29-1; J gene: TRBJ1-1; clone size: .
CDR3 DNA: TGTGCCAGCTCGTACAGAATGAACACTGAAGCTTTCTTT; CDR3 protein: CASSYRMNTEAFF; D gene: .; V gene: TRBV27; J gene: TRBJ1-1; clone size: .
CDR3 DNA: TGTGCCAGCAGCTTAGCGCTAGGGGCTGAAGCTTTCTTT; CDR3 protein: CASSLALGAEAFF; D gene: .; V gene: TRBV7-6; J gene: TRBJ1-1; clone size: .
CDR3 DNA: TGTGCCAGCAGTGATCCTAAGGGACTAGCGGGGACGGATACGCAGTATTTT; CDR3 protein: CASSDPKGLAGTDTQYF; D gene: TRBD2; V gene: TRBV25-1; J gene: TRBJ2-3; clone size: .
CDR3 DNA: TGTGCCAGCAGTTTAGTGCCAGTAAAGAACACTGAAGCTTTCTTT; CDR3 protein: CASSLVPVKNTEAFF; D gene: .; V gene: TRBV28; J gene: TRBJ1-1; clone size: .
CDR3 DNA: TGTGCCAGCAGCGGGGGACAGAGCTATGGCTACACCTTC; CDR3 protein: CASSGGQSYGYTF; D gene: TRBD1; V gene: TRBV11-2; J gene: TRBJ1-2; clone size: .
CDR3 DNA: TGTGCCAGCTCACGAGACAGGGGTTCATATGGCTACACCTTC; CDR3 protein: CASSRDRGSYGYTF; D gene: TRBD1; V gene: TRBV18; J gene: TRBJ1-2; clone size: .
CDR3 DNA: TGTGCCAGCAGTCCCGATAGCGGGAGGCCATCCTACGAGCAGTACTTC; CDR3 protein: CASSPDSGRPSYEQYF; D gene: TRBD2; V gene: TRBV9; J gene: TRBJ2-7; clone size: .
CDR3 DNA: TGTGCCTGGAGTGGCGACAGAAACTATGGCTACACCTTC; CDR3 protein: CAWSGDRNYGYTF; D gene: .; V gene: TRBV30; J gene: TRBJ1-2; clone size: .
CDR3 DNA: TGCGCCAGACTAAGGGGCAGGGTTGGCAATCAGCCCCAGCATTTT; CDR3 protein: CARLRGRVGNQPQHF; D gene: .; V gene: TRBV5-1; J gene: TRBJ1-5; clone size: .
CDR3 DNA: TGTGCCAGCAGTTTTGGGGCGGGAGGGCCCAATGAGCAGTTCTTC; CDR3 protein: CASSFGAGGPNEQFF; D gene: TRBD2; V gene: TRBV7-3; J gene: TRBJ2-1; clone size: once
CDR3 DNA: TGTGCCAGCTCACCGTCAGGGAACTATGGCTACACCTTC; CDR3 protein: CASSPSGNYGYTF; D gene: .; V gene: TRBV18; J gene: TRBJ1-2; clone size: .
CDR3 DNA: TGTGCTAGTGATCATCCAGGGGACTATGGCTACACCTTC; CDR3 protein: CASDHPGDYGYTF; D gene: .; V gene: TRBV12-5; J gene: TRBJ1-2; clone size: once
CDR3 DNA: TGTGCCAGCAGCACCCACGCGACAGGAAACACCATATATTTT; CDR3 protein: CASSTHATGNTIYF; D gene: .; V gene: TRBV5-5; J gene: TRBJ1-3; clone size: .
CDR3 DNA: TGTGCCAGCTCACCACCGGGAGGCGGCTACACCTTC; CDR3 protein: CASSPPGGGYTF; D gene: .; V gene: TRBV18; J gene: TRBJ1-2; clone size: .
CDR3 DNA: TGCGCCAGCAGCTTGACTAGCGGCAGCACAGATACGCAGTATTTT; CDR3 protein: CASSLTSGSTDTQYF; D gene: TRBD2; V gene: TRBV5-1; J gene: TRBJ2-3; clone size: .
CDR3 DNA: TGCGCCAGCAGCCAAGCAGTGACAGGGGGAACCGGGGAGCTGTTTTTT; CDR3 protein: CASSQAVTGGTGELFF; D gene: TRBD1; V gene: TRBV4-1; J gene: TRBJ2-2; clone size: .
CDR3 DNA: TGTGCCAGCACCCGCAGGAACACCGGGGAGCTGTTTTTT; CDR3 protein: CASTRRNTGELFF; D gene: .; V gene: TRBV28; J gene: TRBJ2-2; clone size: .
CDR3 DNA: TGTGCCAGCAGTCGGGGTGATACAGATACGCAGTATTTT; CDR3 protein: CASSRGDTDTQYF; D gene: .; V gene: TRBV6-5; J gene: TRBJ2-3; clone size: .
CDR3 DNA: TGCGCCAGCAGCTTGGCCCCGGGACAGGGGGCCGCTAATGAAAAACTGTTTTTT; CDR3 protein: CASSLAPGQGAANEKLFF; D gene: TRBD1; V gene: TRBV5-1; J gene: TRBJ1-4; clone size: .
CDR3 DNA: TGTGCCACCAGCAGAGATCCCCCGAAGTCACGGGAGGGCTACACCTTC; CDR3 protein: CATSRDPPKSREGYTF; D gene: .; V gene: TRBV15; J gene: TRBJ1-2; clone size: .
CDR3 DNA: TGTGCCAGCAGCACCCGGGACATAGTACGTGGGTACTCTGGAAACACCATATATTTT; CDR3 protein: CASSTRDIVRGYSGNTIYF; D gene: .; V gene: TRBV9; J gene: TRBJ1-3; clone size: .
CDR3 DNA: TGTGCCAGCGCGATGTACGAGCAGTACTTC; CDR3 protein: CASAMYEQYF; D gene: .; V gene: TRBV7-9; J gene: TRBJ2-7; clone size: .
CDR3 DNA: TGTGCCAGCAGCTCTACCCTCCGGGAGTGGGACACTGAAGCTTTCTTT; CDR3 protein: CASSSTLREWDTEAFF; D gene: .; V gene: TRBV5-5; J gene: TRBJ1-1; clone size: .
CDR3 DNA: TGCGCCAGCAGCGCAGGACAGGCCCTTAGGAGCTCCTACAATGAGCAGTTCTTC; CDR3 protein: CASSAGQALRSSYNEQFF; D gene: TRBD1; V gene: TRBV5-1; J gene: TRBJ2-1; clone size: .